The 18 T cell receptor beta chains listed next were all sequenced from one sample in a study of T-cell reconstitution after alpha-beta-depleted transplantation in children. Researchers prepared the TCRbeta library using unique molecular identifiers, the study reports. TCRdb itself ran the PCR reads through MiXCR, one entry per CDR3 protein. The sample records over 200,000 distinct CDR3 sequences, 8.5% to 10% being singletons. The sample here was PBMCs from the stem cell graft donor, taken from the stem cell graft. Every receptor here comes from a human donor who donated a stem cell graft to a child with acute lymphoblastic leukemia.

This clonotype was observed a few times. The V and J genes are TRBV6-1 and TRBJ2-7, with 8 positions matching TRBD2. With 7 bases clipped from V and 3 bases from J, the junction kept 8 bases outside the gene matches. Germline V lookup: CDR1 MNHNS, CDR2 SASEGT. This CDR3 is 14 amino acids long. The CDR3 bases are TGTGCCAGCACCGGGACGGGAGGGGGCTACGAGCAGTACTTC. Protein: CASTGTGGGYEQYF.

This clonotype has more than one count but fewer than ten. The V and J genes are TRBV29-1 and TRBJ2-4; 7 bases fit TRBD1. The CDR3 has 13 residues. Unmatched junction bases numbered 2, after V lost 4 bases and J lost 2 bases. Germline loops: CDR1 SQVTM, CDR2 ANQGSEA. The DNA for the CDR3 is TGCAGCGTTGCACAGGGGTCCAAAAACATTCAGTACTTC. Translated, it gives CSVAQGSKNIQYF.

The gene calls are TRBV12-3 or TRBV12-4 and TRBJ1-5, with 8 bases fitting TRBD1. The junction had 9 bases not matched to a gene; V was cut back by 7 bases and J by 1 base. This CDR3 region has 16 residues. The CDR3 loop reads CASILTGGVSNQPQHF. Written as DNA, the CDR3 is TGTGCCAGCATCTTAACAGGGGGTGTCAGCAATCAGCCCCAGCATTTT.

CDR3 sequence: CASSFDRGPTYEQYF. CDR3 nucleotide sequence: TGTGCCAGCAGTTTTGACAGGGGGCCCACCTACGAGCAGTACTTC. V and J are TRBV6-5 and TRBJ2-7; 10 bases match TRBD1. The germline gives CDR1 MNHEY, CDR2 SVGAGI. J was trimmed by 2 bases and V by 4 bases; bases with no gene match: 5. The CDR3 runs to 15 residues.

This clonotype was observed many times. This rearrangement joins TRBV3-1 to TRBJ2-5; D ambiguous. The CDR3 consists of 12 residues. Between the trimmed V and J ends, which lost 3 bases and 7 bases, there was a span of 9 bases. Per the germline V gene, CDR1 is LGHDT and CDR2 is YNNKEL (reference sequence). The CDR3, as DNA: TGTGCCAGCAGCCACTCTACGGGGACCCAGTACTTC. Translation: CASSHSTGTQYF.

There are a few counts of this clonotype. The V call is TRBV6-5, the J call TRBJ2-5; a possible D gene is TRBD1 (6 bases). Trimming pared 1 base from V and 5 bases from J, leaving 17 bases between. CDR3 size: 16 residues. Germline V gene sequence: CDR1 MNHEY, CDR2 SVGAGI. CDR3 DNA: TGTGCCAGCAGTTACTGGTCAGGGGAAGAAGGGGAGACCCAGTACTTC. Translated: CASSYWSGEEGETQYF.

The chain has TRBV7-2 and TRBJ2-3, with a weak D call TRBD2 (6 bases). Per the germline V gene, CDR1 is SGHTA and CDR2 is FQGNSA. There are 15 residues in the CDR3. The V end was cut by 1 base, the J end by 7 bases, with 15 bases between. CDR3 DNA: TGTGCCAGCAGCTTAGTGGCGGGGCTATGGAATACGCAGTATTTT. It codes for CASSLVAGLWNTQYF.

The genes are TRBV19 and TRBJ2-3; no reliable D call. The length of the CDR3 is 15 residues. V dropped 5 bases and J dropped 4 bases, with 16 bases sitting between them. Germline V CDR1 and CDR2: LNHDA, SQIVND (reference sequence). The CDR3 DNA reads TGTGCCAGTAGTCTCCCTTCAGGCTGGGCAGATACGCAGTATTTT. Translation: CASSLPSGWADTQYF.

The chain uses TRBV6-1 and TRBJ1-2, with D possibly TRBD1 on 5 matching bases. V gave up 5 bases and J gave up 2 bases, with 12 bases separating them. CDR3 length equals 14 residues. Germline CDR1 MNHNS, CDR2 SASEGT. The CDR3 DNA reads TGTGCCAGCAGTATTCCCGGGACCAACTATGGCTACACCTTC. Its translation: CASSIPGTNYGYTF.

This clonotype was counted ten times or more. The CDR3 here is CASSQQGTGELFF. CDR3 bases: TGTGCCAGCAGCCAACAGGGCACCGGGGAGCTGTTTTTT. V and J are TRBV7-2 and TRBJ2-2; possible D gene TRBD1, 6 bases. Germline V lookup: CDR1 SGHTA, CDR2 FQGNSA. The CDR3 spans 13 residues. V was cut by 5 bases and J by 4 bases, with 8 bases left in between. The full variable domain, its missing parts supplied by reference TRBV7-2 and TRBJ2-2, is GAGVSQSPSNKVTEKGKDVELRCDPISGHTALYWYRQSLGQGLEFLIYFQGNSAPDKSGLPSDRFSAERTGGSVSTLTIQRTQQEDSAVYLCASSQQGTGELFFGEGSRLTVL.

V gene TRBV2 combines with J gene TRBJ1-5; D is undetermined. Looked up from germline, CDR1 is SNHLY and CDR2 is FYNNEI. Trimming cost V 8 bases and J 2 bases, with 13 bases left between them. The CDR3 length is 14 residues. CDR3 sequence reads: CASCWTGGNQPQHF. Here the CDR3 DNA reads TGTGCCAGCTGCTGGACTGGGGGCAATCAGCCCCAGCATTTT.

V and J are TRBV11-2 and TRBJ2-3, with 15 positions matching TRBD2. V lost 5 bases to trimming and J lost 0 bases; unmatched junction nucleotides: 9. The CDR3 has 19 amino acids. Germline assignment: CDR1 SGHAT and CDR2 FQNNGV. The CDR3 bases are TGTGCCAGCAGCCCTTTCGGACTAGCGGGGGGGCCTAGCACAGATACGCAGTATTTT. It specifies CASSPFGLAGGPSTDTQYF.

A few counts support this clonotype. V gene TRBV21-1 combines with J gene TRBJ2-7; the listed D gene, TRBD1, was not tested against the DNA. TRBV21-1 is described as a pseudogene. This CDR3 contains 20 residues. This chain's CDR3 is CASSKGPRGCSASSSYEQYF. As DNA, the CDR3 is TGTGCCAGCAGCAAAGGGCCCAGGGGGTGTTCCGCGTCTAGCTCCTACGAGCAGTACTTC.

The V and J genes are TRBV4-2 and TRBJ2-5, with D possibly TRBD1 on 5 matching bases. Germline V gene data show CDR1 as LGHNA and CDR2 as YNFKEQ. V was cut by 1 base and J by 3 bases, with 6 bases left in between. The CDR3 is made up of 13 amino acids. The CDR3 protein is CASSQAREETQYF. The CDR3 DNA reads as TGTGCCAGCAGCCAAGCCAGGGAAGAGACCCAGTACTTC.

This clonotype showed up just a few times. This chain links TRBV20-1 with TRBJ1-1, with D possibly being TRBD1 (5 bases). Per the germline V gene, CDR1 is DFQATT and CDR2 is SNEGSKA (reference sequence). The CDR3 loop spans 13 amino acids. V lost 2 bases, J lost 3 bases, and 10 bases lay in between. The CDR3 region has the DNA TGCAGTGCTAGACGAATACAGGACACTGAAGCTTTCTTT. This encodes CSARRIQDTEAFF.

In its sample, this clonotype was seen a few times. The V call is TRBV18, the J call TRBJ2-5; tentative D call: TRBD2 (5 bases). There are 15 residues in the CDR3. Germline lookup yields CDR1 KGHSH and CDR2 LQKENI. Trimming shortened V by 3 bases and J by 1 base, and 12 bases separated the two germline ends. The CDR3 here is CASSPMKGAQETQYF. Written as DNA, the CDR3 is TGTGCCAGCTCACCTATGAAGGGAGCCCAAGAGACCCAGTACTTC.

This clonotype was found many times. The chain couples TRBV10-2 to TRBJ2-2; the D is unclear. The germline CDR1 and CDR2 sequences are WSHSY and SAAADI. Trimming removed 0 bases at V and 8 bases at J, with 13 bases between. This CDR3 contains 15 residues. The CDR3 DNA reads TGCGCCAGCAGTGAGTCAGGACCGCCTTCAGGGGAGCTGTTTTTT. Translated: CASSESGPPSGELFF.

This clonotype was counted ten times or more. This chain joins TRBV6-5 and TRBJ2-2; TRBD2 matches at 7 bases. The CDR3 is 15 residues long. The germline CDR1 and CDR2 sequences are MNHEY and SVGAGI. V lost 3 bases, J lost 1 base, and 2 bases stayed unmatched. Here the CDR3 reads CASSYGGGNTGELFF. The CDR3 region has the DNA TGTGCCAGCAGTTATGGCGGGGGGAACACCGGGGAGCTGTTTTTT.